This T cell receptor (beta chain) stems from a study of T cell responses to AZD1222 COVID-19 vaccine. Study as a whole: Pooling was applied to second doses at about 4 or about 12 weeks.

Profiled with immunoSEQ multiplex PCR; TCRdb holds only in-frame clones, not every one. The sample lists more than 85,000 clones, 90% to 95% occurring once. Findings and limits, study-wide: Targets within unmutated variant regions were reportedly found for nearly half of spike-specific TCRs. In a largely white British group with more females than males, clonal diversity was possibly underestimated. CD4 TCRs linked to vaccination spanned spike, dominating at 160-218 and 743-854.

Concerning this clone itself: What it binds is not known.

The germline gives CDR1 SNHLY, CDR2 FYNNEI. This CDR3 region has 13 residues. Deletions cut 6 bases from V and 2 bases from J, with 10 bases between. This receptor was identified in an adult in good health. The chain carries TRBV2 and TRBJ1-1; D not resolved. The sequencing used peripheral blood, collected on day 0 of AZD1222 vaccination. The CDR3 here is CASRREGNTEAFF. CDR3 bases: TGTGCCAGCAGGAGGGAGGGAAACACTGAAGCTTTCTTT.